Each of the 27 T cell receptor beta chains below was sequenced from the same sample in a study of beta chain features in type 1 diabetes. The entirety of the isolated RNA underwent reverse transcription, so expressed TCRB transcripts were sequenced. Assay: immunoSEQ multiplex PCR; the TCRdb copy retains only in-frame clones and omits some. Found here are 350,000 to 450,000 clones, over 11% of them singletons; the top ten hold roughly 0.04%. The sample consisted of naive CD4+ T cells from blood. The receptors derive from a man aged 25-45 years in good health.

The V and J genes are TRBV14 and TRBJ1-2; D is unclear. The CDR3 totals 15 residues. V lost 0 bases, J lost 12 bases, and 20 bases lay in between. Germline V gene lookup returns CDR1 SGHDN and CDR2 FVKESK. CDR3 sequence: CASSQERFHDGLHTF. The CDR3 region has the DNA TGTGCCAGCAGCCAAGAAAGGTTCCACGATGGCTTACACACCTTC.

The CDR3 is CASMRGPTEKLFF. The DNA of the CDR3 is TGTGCCTCAATGAGGGGCCCGACCGAAAAACTGTTTTTT. The chain links TRBV30 to TRBJ1-4, with a tentative D call TRBD1 (5 bases). The CDR3 is 13 amino acids. Between the trimmed V and J ends, which lost 7 bases and 8 bases, there was a span of 17 bases. Germline loops: CDR1 GTSNPN, CDR2 SVGIG (reference sequence). Full variable domain (outside the CDR3, taken from reference TRBV30 and TRBJ1-4): SQTIHQWPATLVQPVGSPLSLECTVEGTSNPNLYWYRQAAGRGLQLLFYSVGIGQISSEVPQNLSASRPQDRQFILSSKKLLLSDSGFYLCASMRGPTEKLFFGSGTQLSVL.

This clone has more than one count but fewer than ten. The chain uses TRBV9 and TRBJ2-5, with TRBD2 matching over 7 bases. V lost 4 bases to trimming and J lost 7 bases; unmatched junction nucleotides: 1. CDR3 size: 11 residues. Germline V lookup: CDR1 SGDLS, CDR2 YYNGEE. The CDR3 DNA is TGTGCCAGCAGCTCGGGGGGGACCCAGTACTTC. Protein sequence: CASSSGGTQYF.

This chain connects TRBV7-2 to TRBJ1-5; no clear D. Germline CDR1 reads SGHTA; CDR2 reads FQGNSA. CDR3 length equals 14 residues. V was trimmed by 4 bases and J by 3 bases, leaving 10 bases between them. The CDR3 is CASSSGPINQPQHF. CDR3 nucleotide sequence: TGTGCCAGCAGCTCCGGACCGATCAATCAGCCCCAGCATTTT.

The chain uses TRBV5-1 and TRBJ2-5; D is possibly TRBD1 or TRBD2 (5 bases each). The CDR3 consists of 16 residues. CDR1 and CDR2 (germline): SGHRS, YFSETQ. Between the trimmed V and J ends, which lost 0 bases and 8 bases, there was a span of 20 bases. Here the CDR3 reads CASSLVPGTSGGTQYF. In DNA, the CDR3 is TGCGCCAGCAGCTTGGTCCCCGGGACCTCTGGGGGAACCCAGTACTTC.

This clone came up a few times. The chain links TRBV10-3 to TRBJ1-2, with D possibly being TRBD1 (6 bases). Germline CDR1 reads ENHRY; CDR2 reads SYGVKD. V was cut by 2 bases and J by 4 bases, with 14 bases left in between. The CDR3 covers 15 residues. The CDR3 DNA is TGTGCCATCAGTGAGATGGACAGAAGTATCTATGGCTACACCTTC. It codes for CAISEMDRSIYGYTF.

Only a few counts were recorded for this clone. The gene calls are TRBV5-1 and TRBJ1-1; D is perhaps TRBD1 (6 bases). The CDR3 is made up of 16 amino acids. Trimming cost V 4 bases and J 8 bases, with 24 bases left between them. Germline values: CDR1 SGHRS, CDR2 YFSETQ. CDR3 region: CASSPNNGGRSGEAFF. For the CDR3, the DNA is TGCGCCAGCAGCCCCAATAACGGGGGGCGCAGTGGAGAAGCTTTCTTT.

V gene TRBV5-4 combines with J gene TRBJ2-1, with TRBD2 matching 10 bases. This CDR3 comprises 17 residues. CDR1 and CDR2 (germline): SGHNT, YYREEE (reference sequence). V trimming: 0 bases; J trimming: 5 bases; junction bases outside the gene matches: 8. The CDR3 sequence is CASSLAGGLASHNEQFF. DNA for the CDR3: TGTGCCAGCAGCTTGGCCGGGGGACTAGCGTCTCACAATGAGCAGTTCTTC.

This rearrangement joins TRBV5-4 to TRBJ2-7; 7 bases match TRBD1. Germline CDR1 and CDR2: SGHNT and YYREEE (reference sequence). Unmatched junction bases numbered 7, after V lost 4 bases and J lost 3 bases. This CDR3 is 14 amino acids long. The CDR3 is CASSPGTAYYEQYF. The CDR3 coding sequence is TGTGCCAGCAGCCCCGGGACAGCCTACTACGAGCAGTACTTC.

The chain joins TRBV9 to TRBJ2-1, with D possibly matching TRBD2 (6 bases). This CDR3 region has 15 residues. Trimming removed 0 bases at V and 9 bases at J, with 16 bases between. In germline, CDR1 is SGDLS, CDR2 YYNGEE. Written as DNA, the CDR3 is TGTGCCAGCAGCGTAGAAAGACCATTCGGGGGTGAGCAGTTCTTC. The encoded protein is CASSVERPFGGEQFF.

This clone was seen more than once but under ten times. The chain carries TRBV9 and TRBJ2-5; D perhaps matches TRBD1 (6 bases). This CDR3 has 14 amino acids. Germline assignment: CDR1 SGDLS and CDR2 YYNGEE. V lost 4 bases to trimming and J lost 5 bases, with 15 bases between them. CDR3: CASSSGQPGETQYF. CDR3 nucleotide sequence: TGTGCCAGCAGCTCCGGACAGCCCGGGGAGACCCAGTACTTC.

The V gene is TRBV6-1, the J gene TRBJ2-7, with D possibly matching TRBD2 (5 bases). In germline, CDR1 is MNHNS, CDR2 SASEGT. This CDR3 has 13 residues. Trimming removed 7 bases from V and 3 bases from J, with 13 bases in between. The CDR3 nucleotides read TGTGCCAGCACCGTTAGGGCGGGCTACGAGCAGTACTTC. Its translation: CASTVRAGYEQYF.

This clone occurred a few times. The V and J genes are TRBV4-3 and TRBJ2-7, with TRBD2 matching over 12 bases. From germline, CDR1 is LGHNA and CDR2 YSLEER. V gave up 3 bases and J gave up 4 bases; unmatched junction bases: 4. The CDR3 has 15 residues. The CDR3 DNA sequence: TGCGCCAGCAGCCAGGCTAGCGGGGGGGCTTACGAGCAGTACTTC. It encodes CASSQASGGAYEQYF.

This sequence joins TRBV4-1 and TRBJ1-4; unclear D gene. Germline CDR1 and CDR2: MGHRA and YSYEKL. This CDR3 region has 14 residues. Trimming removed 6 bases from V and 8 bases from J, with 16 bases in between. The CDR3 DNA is TGCGCCAGCAGAGGACTTTTAACTTCGGAAAAACTGTTTTTT. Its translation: CASRGLLTSEKLFF.

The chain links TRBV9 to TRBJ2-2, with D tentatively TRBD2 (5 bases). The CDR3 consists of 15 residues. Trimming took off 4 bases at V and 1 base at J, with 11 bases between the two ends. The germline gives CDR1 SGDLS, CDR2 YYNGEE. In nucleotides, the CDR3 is TGTGCCAGCAGCCCCCGGAGGATGAACACCGGGGAGCTGTTTTTT. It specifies CASSPRRMNTGELFF.

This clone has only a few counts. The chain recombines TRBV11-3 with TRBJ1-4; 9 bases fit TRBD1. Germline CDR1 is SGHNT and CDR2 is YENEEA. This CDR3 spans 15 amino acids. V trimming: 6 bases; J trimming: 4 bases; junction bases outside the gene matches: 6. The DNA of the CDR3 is TGTGCCAGCAGGCGCGGACAGGGGTTTAATGAAAAACTGTTTTTT. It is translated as CASRRGQGFNEKLFF.

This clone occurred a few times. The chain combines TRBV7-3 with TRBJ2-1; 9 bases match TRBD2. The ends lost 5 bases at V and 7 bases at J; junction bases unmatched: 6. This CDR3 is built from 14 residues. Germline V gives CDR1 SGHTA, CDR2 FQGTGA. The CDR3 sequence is CASSVGGLANEQFF. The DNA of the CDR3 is TGTGCCAGCAGCGTGGGGGGACTAGCTAATGAGCAGTTCTTC.

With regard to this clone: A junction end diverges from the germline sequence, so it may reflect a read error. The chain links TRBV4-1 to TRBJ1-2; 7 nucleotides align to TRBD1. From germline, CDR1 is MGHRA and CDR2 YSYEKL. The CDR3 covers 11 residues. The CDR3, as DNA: TGCGCCAGCAGCCAAGATTCAGACAGGGCCTTC. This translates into CASSQDSDRAF.

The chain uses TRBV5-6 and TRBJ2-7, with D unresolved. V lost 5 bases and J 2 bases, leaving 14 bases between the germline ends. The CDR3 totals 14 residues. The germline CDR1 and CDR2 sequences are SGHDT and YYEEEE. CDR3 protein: CASRDRAGAYEQYV. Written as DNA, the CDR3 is TGTGCCAGCAGGGATAGGGCAGGAGCCTACGAGCAGTACGTC.

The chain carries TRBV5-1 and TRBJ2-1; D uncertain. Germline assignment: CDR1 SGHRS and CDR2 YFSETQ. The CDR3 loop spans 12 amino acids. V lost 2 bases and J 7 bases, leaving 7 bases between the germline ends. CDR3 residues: CASSFSRNEQFF. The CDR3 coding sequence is TGCGCCAGCAGCTTTAGTAGAAATGAGCAGTTCTTC.

The CDR3 region has the DNA TGTGCCAGCAGCGTAGGGGTGAGCAACTACGAGCAGTACGTC. It is translated as CASSVGVSNYEQYV. This rearrangement joins TRBV9 to TRBJ2-7; no definite D call. Germline V gene sequence: CDR1 SGDLS, CDR2 YYNGEE. The CDR3 has 14 residues. Trimming removed 0 bases at V and 3 bases at J, with 10 bases between.

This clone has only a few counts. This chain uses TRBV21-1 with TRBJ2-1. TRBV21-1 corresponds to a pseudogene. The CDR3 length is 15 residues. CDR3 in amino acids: CASSKCGKSYNEQFF. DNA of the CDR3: TGTGCCAGCAGCAAATGTGGGAAGTCCTACAATGAGCAGTTCTTC.

CDR3 amino acids: CASRSSDIADTQYF. The CDR3 coding sequence is TGTGCCAGCAGGTCTAGTGATATCGCAGATACGCAGTATTTT. The chain couples TRBV2 to TRBJ2-3; no clear D gene. The CDR3 extends over 14 amino acids. The ends were cut back, 6 bases at V and 4 bases at J, with 14 bases in the middle. Germline lookup yields CDR1 SNHLY and CDR2 FYNNEI. Full variable domain (missing parts from reference TRBV2 and TRBJ2-3): EPEVTQTPSHQVTQMGQEVILRCVPISNHLYFYWYRQILGQKVEFLVSFYNNEISEKSEIFDDQFSVERPDGSNFTLKIRSTKLEDSAMYFCASRSSDIADTQYFGPGTRLTVL.

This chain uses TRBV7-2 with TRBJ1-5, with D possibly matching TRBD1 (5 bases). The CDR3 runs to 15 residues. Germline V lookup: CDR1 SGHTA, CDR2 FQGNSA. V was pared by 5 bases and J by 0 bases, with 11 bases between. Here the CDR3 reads CASSRQLYSNQPQHF. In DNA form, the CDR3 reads TGTGCCAGCAGCCGACAGCTGTATAGCAATCAGCCCCAGCATTTT.

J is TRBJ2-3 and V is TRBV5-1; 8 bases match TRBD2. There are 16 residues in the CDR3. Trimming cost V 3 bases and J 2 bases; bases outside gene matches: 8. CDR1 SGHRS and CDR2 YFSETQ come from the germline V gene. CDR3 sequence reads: CASSSVSGGPTDTQYF. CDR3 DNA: TGCGCCAGCAGCTCCGTCAGCGGGGGCCCCACAGATACGCAGTATTTT.

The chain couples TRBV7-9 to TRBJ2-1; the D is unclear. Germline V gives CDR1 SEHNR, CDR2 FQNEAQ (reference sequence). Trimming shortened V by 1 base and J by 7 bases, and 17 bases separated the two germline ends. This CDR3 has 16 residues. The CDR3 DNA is TGTGCCAGCAGCTTAGTAGAAGGCCCTATGGGTAATGAGCAGTTCTTC. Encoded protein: CASSLVEGPMGNEQFF.

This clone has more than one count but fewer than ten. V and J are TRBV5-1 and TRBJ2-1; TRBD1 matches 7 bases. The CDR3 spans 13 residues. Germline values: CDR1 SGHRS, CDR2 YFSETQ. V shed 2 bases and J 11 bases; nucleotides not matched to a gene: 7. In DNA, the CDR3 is TGCGCCAGCAGCTTAAACACAGGGGAGAAGCAGTTCTTC. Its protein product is CASSLNTGEKQFF. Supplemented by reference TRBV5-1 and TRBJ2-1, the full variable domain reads KAGVTQTPRYLIKTRGQQVTLSCSPISGHRSVSWYQQTPGQGLQFLFEYFSETQRNKGNFPGRFSGRQFSNSRSEMNVSTLELGDSALYLCASSLNTGEKQFFGPGTRLTVL.